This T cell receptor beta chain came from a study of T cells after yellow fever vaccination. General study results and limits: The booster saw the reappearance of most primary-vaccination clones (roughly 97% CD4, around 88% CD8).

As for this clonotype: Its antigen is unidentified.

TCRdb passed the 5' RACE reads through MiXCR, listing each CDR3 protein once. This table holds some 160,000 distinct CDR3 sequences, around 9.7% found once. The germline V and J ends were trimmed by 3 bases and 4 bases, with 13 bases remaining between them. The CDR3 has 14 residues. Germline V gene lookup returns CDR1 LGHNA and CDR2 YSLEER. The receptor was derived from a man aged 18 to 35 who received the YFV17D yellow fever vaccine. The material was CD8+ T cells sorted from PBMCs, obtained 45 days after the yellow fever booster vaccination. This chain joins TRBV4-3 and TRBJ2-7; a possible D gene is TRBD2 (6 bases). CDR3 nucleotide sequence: TGCGCCAGCAGCCAGAGAGGAGGGGAGTACGAGCAGTACTTC. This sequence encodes CASSQRGGEYEQYF.